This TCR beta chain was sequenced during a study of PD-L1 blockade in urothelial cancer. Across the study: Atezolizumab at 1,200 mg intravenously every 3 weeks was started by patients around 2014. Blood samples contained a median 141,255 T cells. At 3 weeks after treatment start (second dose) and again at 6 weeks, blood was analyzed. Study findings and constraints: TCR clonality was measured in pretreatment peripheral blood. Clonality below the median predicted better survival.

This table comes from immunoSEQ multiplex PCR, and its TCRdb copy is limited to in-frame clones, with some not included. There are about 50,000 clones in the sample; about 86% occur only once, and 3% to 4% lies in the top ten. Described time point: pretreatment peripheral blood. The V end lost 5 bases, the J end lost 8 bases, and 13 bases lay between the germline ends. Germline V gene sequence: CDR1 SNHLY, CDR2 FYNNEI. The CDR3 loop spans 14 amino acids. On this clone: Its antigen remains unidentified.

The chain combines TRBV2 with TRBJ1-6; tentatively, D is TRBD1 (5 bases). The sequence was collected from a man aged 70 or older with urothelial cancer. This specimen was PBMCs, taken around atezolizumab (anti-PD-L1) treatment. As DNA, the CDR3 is TGTGCCAGCAGTTCCCGGACACCTTATTCACCCCTCCACTTT. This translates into CASSSRTPYSPLHF.